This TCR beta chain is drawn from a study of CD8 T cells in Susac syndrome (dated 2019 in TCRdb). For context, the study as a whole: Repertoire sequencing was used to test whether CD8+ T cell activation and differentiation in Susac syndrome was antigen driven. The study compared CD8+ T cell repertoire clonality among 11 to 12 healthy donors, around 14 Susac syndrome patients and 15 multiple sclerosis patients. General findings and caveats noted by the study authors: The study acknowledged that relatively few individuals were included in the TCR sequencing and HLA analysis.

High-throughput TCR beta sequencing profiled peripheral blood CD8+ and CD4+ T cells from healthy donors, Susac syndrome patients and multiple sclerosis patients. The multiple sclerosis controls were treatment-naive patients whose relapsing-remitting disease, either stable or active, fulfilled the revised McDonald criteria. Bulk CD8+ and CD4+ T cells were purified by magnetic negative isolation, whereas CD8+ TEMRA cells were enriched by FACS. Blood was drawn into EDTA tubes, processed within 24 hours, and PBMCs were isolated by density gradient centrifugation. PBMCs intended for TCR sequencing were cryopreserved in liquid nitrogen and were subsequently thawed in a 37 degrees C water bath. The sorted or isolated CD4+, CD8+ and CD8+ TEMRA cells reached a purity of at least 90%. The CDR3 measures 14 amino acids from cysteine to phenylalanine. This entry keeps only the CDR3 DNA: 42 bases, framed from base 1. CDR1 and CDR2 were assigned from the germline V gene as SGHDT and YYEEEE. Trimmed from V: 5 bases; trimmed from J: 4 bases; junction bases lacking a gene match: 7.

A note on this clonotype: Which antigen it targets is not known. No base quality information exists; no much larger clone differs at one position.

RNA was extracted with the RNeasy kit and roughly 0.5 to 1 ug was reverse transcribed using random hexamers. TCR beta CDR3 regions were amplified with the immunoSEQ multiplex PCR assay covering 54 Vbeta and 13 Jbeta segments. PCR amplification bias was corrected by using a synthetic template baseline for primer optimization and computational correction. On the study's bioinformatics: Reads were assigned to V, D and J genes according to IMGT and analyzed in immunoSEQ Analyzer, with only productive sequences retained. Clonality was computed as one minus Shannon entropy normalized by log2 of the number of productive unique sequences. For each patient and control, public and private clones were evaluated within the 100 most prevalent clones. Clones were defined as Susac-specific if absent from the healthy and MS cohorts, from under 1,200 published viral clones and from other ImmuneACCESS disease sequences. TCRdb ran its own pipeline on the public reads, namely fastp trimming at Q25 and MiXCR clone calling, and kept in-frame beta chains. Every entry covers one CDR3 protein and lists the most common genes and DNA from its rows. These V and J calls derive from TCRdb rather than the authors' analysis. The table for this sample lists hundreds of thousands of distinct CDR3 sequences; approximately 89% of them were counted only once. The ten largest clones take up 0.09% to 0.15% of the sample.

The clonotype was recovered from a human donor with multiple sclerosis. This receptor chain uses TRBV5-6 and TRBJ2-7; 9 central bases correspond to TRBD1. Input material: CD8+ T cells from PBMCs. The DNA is TGTGCCAGCAGGTGGGGACAGGGATCTTACGAGCAGTACTTC. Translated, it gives CASRWGQGSYEQYF. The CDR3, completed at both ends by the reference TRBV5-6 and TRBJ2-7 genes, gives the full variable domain DAGVTQSPTHLIKTRGQQVTLRCSPKSGHDTVSWYQQALGQGPQFIFQYYEEEERQRGNFPDRFSGHQFPNYSSELNVNALLLGDSALYLCASRWGQGSYEQYFGPGTRLTVT.